Each of the 4 T cell receptor beta chains below was sequenced from the same sample in a study of siplizumab effects on memory and regulatory T cells. Repertoires were generated with immunoSEQ multiplex PCR, while TCRdb's copy carries only in-frame clones and drops some. The sample yields over 100,000 clones, roughly 94% seen once. What was sequenced was Tregs sorted from blood. These TCRs come from a human donor in good health.

The chain has TRBV2 and TRBJ1-2; 8 nucleotides line up with TRBD1. The CDR3 consists of 14 residues. The germline V gene encodes CDR1 SNHLY and CDR2 FYNNEI. J was trimmed by 8 bases and V by 8 bases; bases with no gene match: 13. The CDR3 sequence is CASFSRGRLVGYTF. CDR3 coding DNA: TGTGCCAGCTTCTCCAGGGGGCGCTTAGTAGGCTACACCTTC.

This sequence joins TRBV11-3 and TRBJ2-5, with D possibly matching TRBD2 (6 bases). In germline, CDR1 is SGHNT, CDR2 YENEEA. V lost 5 bases and J lost 0, with 16 bases in between. This CDR3 has 16 residues. CDR3 in amino acids: CASSRYFGGYQETQYF. CDR3 nucleotide sequence: TGTGCCAGCAGCCGTTATTTCGGGGGTTACCAAGAGACCCAGTACTTC.

This rearrangement joins TRBV18 to TRBJ2-7, with 9 bases matching TRBD1. Germline V gene lookup returns CDR1 KGHSH and CDR2 LQKENI. With 3 bases clipped from V and 6 bases from J, the junction kept 9 bases outside the gene matches. This CDR3 is 15 amino acids long. This CDR3 is CASSPLNRQGGEQYF. The CDR3 DNA reads as TGTGCCAGCTCACCCCTTAATCGACAGGGGGGCGAGCAGTACTTC.

This chain joins TRBV2 and TRBJ2-3; possibly TRBD2 for D (7 bases). The CDR3 is made up of 13 amino acids. Germline-derived CDR1 and CDR2 are SNHLY and FYNNEI. CDR3 sequence: CARGVGGADTQYF. The DNA for the CDR3 is TGTGCTAGGGGAGTAGGGGGGGCAGATACGCAGTATTTT.